The rows below give T cell receptor beta chains drawn from one sample of a study of tumor and adjacent non-tumor tissue in lung cancer. TCRdb analysed the multiplex PCR reads with MiXCR anew, one entry per CDR3 protein. The data hold more than 60,000 distinct CDR3 sequences, with 60% to 85% observed a single time. Sample: lung tumor tissue. The source of these receptors is a woman aged 50 to 65 with non-small cell lung cancer. Each CDR3 is given with its conserved first and last residue. Fields, in order: J gene, clone size, D gene, V gene, CDR3 protein, CDR3 DNA. A D gene is named only where the DNA matches it firmly. Clone size is stated in some rows and not others, as once, few, many or a class when expanded.

TRBJ1-5 | NA | NA | TRBV2 | CAGSEVWGHQQPQHF | TGTGCCGGCAGTGAAGTATGGGGACACCAGCAGCCCCAGCATTTT
TRBJ2-5 | NA | NA | TRBV11-2 | CASSLGGTGNQETQFF | TGTGCCAGCAGCTTAGGAGGTACGGGGAACCAAGAGACCCAATTCTTC
TRBJ2-1 | NA | NA | TRBV7-8 | CASSLETGYIEQFF | TGTGCCAGCAGCTTAGAGACTGGTTACATTGAGCAGTTCTTC
TRBJ2-7 | many | TRBD2 | TRBV14 | CASSQGAGGLYEQYF | TGTGCCAGCAGCCAAGGGGCGGGAGGCCTCTACGAGCAGTACTTC
TRBJ1-2 | many | NA | TRBV28 | CASSFPGVYGYTF | TGTGCCAGCAGTTTTCCAGGGGTCTATGGCTACACCTTC
TRBJ2-7 | NA | NA | TRBV6-5 | CAGKTSGSVTYEQYF | TGTGCCGGCAAAACTAGTGGGAGTGTCACCTACGAGCAGTACTTC
TRBJ1-1 | NA | NA | TRBV6-1 | CASSEGMYTEAYF | TGTGCCAGCAGTGAGGGAATGTACACTGAAGCTTACTTT
TRBJ1-2 | NA | NA | TRBV5-1 | CASSLAGDFNYGYTF | TGCGCTAGCAGCTTGGCTGGGGACTTCAACTATGGCTACACCTTC
TRBJ2-1 | few | TRBD2 | TRBV28 | CASSLLGATSGRSYNEQFF | TGTGCCAGCAGTTTACTCGGTGCGACTAGCGGTAGGTCCTACAATGAGCAGTTCTTC
TRBJ2-2 | NA | TRBD2 | TRBV29-1 | CSVGGLTDTGEPFF | TGCAGCGTTGGGGGACTAACGGACACCGGGGAGCCGTTTTTT
TRBJ1-1 | NA | NA | TRBV10-3 | CAISESSSENTEVIF | TGTGCCATCAGTGAGTCGTCCAGTGAGAACACTGAAGTTATCTTT
TRBJ2-2 | few | TRBD1 | TRBV29-1 | CSVEGGGHGELFF | TGCAGCGTTGAAGGAGGGGGCCACGGGGAGCTGTTTTTT
TRBJ2-1 | many | TRBD2 | TRBV7-9 | CASSKLAGVDNEQFF | TGTGCCAGCAGCAAGCTAGCGGGAGTAGACAATGAGCAGTTCTTC
TRBJ2-1 | NA | NA | TRBV11-3 | CANSFIDGGPEQFF | TGTGCCAATAGCTTCATTGATGGCGGGCCAGAGCAGTTCTTC
TRBJ1-2 | medium-sized | NA | TRBV6-6 | CASSSGTANYGYTF | TGTGCCAGCAGCTCCGGGACGGCTAACTATGGCTACACCTTC
TRBJ2-2 | NA | TRBD2 | TRBV20-1 | CSALELLAGDTGELFF | TGCAGTGCTCTGGAATTACTAGCGGGAGACACGGGGGAGCTGTTTTTT
TRBJ2-2 | many | NA | TRBV19 | CASTLDRNTGELFF | TGTGCCAGTACCCTGGACCGAAACACCGGGGAGCTGTTTTTT
TRBJ2-5 | medium-sized | NA | TRBV6-5 | CASSWGAQETQYF | TGTGCCAGCAGCTGGGGGGCCCAAGAGACCCAGTACTTC
TRBJ2-1 | NA | TRBD1 | TRBV24-1 | CTTSDPDRLYNEQFF | TGTACCACCAGTGACCCGGACAGGCTATACAATGAGCAGTTCTTC
TRBJ2-2 | NA | NA | TRBV5-6 | CASSLGFGLAVELFF | TGTGCCAGTAGCTTGGGTTTTGGACTCGCCGTGGAGCTGTTTTTT
TRBJ2-7 | NA | NA | TRBV6-5 | CASSLRAGMGYEQYF | TGCGCCAGCAGCCTGAGGGCAGGGATGGGCTACGAGCAGTACTTC
TRBJ2-3 | NA | NA | TRBV7-8 | CASGRRRGADTQYF | TGTGCCAGCGGCCGCAGGAGAGGGGCAGATACGCAGTATTTT
TRBJ1-5 | NA | NA | TRBV12-3/TRBV12-4 | CASNIRGAGQSQHF | TGTGCCAGCAATATAAGGGGGGCGGGTCAGTCCCAGCATTTT
TRBJ1-2 | NA | NA | TRBV29-1 | CSDKTARNYGYTF | TGCAGCGACAAGACAGCTAGGAACTATGGCTACACCTTC
TRBJ2-3 | NA | TRBD1 | TRBV4-1 | CASGHDRVSTDTQYF | TGCGCCAGCGGCCATGACAGGGTTAGCACAGATACACAGTATTTT
TRBJ2-1 | NA | NA | TRBV11-2 | CANSLGDSTEQFF | TGTGCCAACAGCTTAGGAGATAGCACTGAGCAGTTCTTC
TRBJ1-2 | many | TRBD1 | TRBV20-1 | CSARRGDRGLYGYTF | TGCAGTGCTAGGAGGGGGGACAGGGGACTCTATGGCTACACCTTC
TRBJ2-2 | NA | TRBD1 | TRBV6-1 | CASSPGTVAGELFF | TGTGCCAGCAGCCCCGGGACAGTCGCCGGGGAACTGTTTTTT
TRBJ2-1 | NA | NA | TRBV29-1 | CSLEKGYNKQFF | TGCAGTCTTGAGAAAGGCTACAATAAGCAGTTCTTC
TRBJ2-5 | NA | TRBD2 | TRBV28 | CASRLAGGTVQESQYF | TGTGCCAGTCGGCTAGCGGGAGGGACGGTCCAAGAGAGCCAGTACTTC
TRBJ1-6 | many | TRBD1 | TRBV28 | CASSGQVDNSPLHF | TGTGCCAGCAGTGGACAGGTGGACAATTCACCCCTCCACTTT
TRBJ2-7 | NA | NA | TRBV6-1 | CAIRGDIYEQYF | TGTGCCATCAGGGGGGATATCTACGAACAGTACTTC
TRBJ2-1 | NA | TRBD1 | TRBV4-2 | CASGQDWTGNNEQLF | TGTGCCAGTGGCCAAGATTGGACAGGGAACAATGAGCAGTTGTTC
TRBJ2-2 | NA | TRBD2 | TRBV10-3 | CAIRGFTTLAGVSTGELFF | TGTGCCATCAGGGGGTTCACAACTCTAGCGGGAGTTAGCACCGGGGAGCTGTTTTTT
TRBJ1-3 | NA | NA | TRBV6-5 | CASSYVPISGNAIYF | TGTGCCAGCAGTTACGTTCCTATCTCTGGAAACGCCATATATTTT
TRBJ2-6 | many | NA | TRBV24-1 | CATSGYPDSSGANVLTF | TGTGCCACCAGTGGGTATCCTGACAGCTCTGGGGCCAACGTCCTGACTTTC
TRBJ1-5 | many | NA | TRBV7-8 | CASSLVGGGNQPQHF | TGTGCCAGCAGCTTAGTAGGGGGAGGCAATCAGCCCCAGCATTTT
TRBJ2-2 | NA | TRBD2 | TRBV29-1 | CSAVAGSNTGKLFF | TGTAGCGCCGTAGCGGGTTCGAACACCGGGAAGCTGTTTTTT
TRBJ2-1 | NA | TRBD1 | TRBV11-2 | CASSFRQGAMWDERFF | TGTGCCAGCAGCTTTAGACAGGGGGCTATGTGGGATGAGCGGTTCTTC
TRBJ2-4 | NA | NA | TRBV6-2/TRBV6-3 | CAGSPHERHNIQYF | TGTGCCGGCAGTCCCCACGAGCGGCACAACATTCAGTACTTC
TRBJ1-1 | NA | NA | TRBV6-5 | CANSYGRVNTEAFF | TGTGCCAACAGTTACGGACGGGTGAACACTGAAGCTTTCTTT
TRBJ2-1 | NA | TRBD2 | TRBV12-3/TRBV12-4 | CASSPVSGRGWNEQLF | TGTGCCAGCAGTCCCGTTAGCGGGAGAGGGTGGAATGAGCAGCTCTTC
TRBJ1-1 | NA | NA | TRBV6-5 | CASSYYDARQGNAEAFF | TGTGCCAGCAGTTACTATGATGCTCGGCAGGGGAACGCTGAAGCTTTCTTT
TRBJ2-1 | NA | NA | TRBV11-2 | CANDLVQFF | TGTGCCAACGACTTAGTCCAGTTCTTC
TRBJ2-1 | NA | NA | TRBV29-1 | CSLAASGSAETQFF | TGCAGCTTGGCGGCCAGTGGGAGCGCTGAGACCCAGTTCTTC
TRBJ1-6 | many | NA | TRBV7-8 | CASSPGTPTLHF | TGTGCCAGCAGCCCTGGGACCCCAACCCTCCACTTT
TRBJ1-1 | NA | NA | TRBV6-1 | CASSGFMNIEAFF | TGTGCCAGCAGTGGTTTCATGAACATTGAAGCTTTCTTT
TRBJ2-7 | NA | NA | TRBV5-1 | CTSSFSVGAPSDEQYF | TGCACCAGCAGCTTCTCGGTTGGGGCACCATCCGACGAGCAGTACTTC
TRBJ2-7 | many | NA | TRBV29-1 | CSVLSAISTYEQYF | TGCAGCGTTCTCTCAGCGATTAGCACCTACGAGCAGTACTTC
TRBJ1-1 | NA | NA | TRBV6-5 | CVSSYSLCRVAFF | TGTGTCAGCAGTTACTCCTTGTGTAGGGTGGCTTTCTTT
TRBJ1-4 | NA | NA | TRBV5-6 | CASATGRLKEKLFF | TGTGCCAGCGCCACCGGGAGGTTGAAAGAAAAACTGTTTTTT
TRBJ2-3 | NA | NA | TRBV6-2/TRBV6-3 | CARSMDSGTDRQYF | TGTGCCAGGAGCATGGACAGTGGAACAGATAGGCAGTATTTT
TRBJ2-5 | NA | NA | TRBV30 | CDWSVQRKATQYF | TGTGACTGGAGTGTACAACGGAAAGCGACCCAGTACTTC
TRBJ2-5 | few | TRBD1 | TRBV6-1 | CGSNEAVGQGRETQYF | TGTGGCAGCAATGAAGCCGTGGGACAGGGAAGAGAGACCCAGTACTTC
TRBJ2-3 | NA | NA | TRBV11-2 | CASSFDFLGTGTRYF | TGTGCCAGCAGCTTCGACTTCTTGGGCACAGGTACGCGGTATTTC